This section outlines one T cell receptor beta chain sequence together with its context. What it binds is not known. This table comes from immunoSEQ multiplex PCR, and its TCRdb copy is limited to in-frame clones, with some not included. Here the sample spans about 190,000 clones, approximately 91% being singletons. The entry originates in a study of T cell responses to AZD1222 COVID-19 vaccine. Trimming stripped 6 bases from V and 8 bases from J, with 16 bases between. This CDR3 region has 13 residues. Germline-derived CDR1 and CDR2 are SQVTM and ANQGSEA. Study observations and caveats: It should be noted that donors were predominantly white British and more often female, and clonal diversity was possibly underestimated. Two AZD1222 doses significantly raised spike-specific TCR breadth and depth over controls. Baseline testing showed seropositivity in only six or seven AZD1222 recipients. Sampling captured repertoires only after the peak T cell response.

The chain is built from TRBV29-1 and TRBJ1-4; D remains unclear. Sequenced material: peripheral blood, taken on day 0 of AZD1222 vaccination. The receptor comes from an adult in good health. The CDR3 loop is CSVATRLREKLFF. The CDR3 DNA sequence: TGCAGCGTAGCGACACGCCTGAGGGAAAAACTGTTTTTT.